Below are 26 T cell receptor beta chains sequenced from a single sample in a study of shared T cell receptors in the human thymus. Measured with immunoSEQ multiplex PCR; TCRdb has only the in-frame clones, and not every one. This table has approximately 760,000 clones, approximately 85% appearing once. This sample was shared with a second study, whose subject was human thymus T cells.

Sequencing input: thymocytes. These receptors all come from a girl under two years old with a congenital heart defect.

J is TRBJ1-1 and V is TRBV7-6, with TRBD1 matching over 7 bases. CDR3 size: 15 residues. Per the germline V gene, CDR1 is SGHVS and CDR2 is FNYEAQ. The V segment lost 5 bases and the J segment 4 bases; nucleotides outside the gene matches: 10. CDR3 DNA sequence: TGTGCCAGCAGCACACAGGGGAGAGAGCGCACTGAAGCTTTCTTT. Its translation: CASSTQGRERTEAFF.

This rearrangement joins TRBV6-6 to TRBJ1-2; TRBD1 matches at 7 bases. Germline CDR1 MNHNY, CDR2 SVGAGI (reference sequence). V lost 4 bases and J lost 2; bases outside the gene matches: 1. This CDR3 is 13 amino acids long. CDR3 bases: TGTGCCAGCAGTTCACAGGGGAACTATGGCTACACCTTC. This translates into CASSSQGNYGYTF.

CDR3 region: CASSYDRDRLYGYTF. The CDR3 DNA sequence: TGTGCCAGCAGTTACGATCGAGACAGGCTCTATGGCTACACCTTC. The chain carries TRBV6-5 and TRBJ1-2; weak D call: TRBD1 (6 bases). The CDR3 sequence is 15 residues long. The ends were cut back, 2 bases at V and 4 bases at J, with 14 bases in the middle. Per the germline V gene, CDR1 is MNHEY and CDR2 is SVGAGI.

This clone appeared a single time. The chain combines TRBV5-1 with TRBJ2-1; D perhaps matches TRBD1 (6 bases). The germline CDR1 and CDR2 sequences are SGHRS and YFSETQ. V lost 4 bases, J lost 6 bases, and 26 bases lay in between. The CDR3 contains 18 residues. The CDR3: CASSPDTWTAGPFNEQFF. The CDR3 DNA sequence: TGCGCCAGCAGCCCGGATACATGGACAGCAGGCCCCTTCAATGAGCAGTTCTTC.

This chain joins TRBV28 and TRBJ1-6, with TRBD1 matching over 9 bases. Trimming cost V 3 bases and J 8 bases; bases outside gene matches: 8. The CDR3 is 16 amino acids. The germline gives CDR1 MDHEN, CDR2 SYDVKM. CDR3 DNA: TGTGCCAGCAGTTTGAATGGACAGGGGACTGATTCACCCCTCCACTTT. It yields the protein CASSLNGQGTDSPLHF.

This clone has a handful of counts. V is TRBV5-8 and J is TRBJ1-1, with 8 bases fitting TRBD1. V shed 7 bases and J 1 base; nucleotides not matched to a gene: 3. In germline, CDR1 is SGHTS, CDR2 YDEGEE. The CDR3 runs 13 residues. The CDR3: CASWGQANTEAFF. The CDR3 DNA is TGTGCCAGCTGGGGACAGGCGAACACTGAAGCTTTCTTT. Filled out from reference TRBV5-8 and TRBJ1-1, the complete variable domain reads EAGVTQSPTHLIKTRGQQATLRCSPISGHTSVYWYQQALGLGLQFLLWYDEGEERNRGNFPPRFSGRQFPNYSSELNVNALELEDSALYLCASWGQANTEAFFGQGTRLTVV.

The gene calls are TRBV7-6 and TRBJ2-1; 10 nucleotides match TRBD1. This CDR3 has 20 amino acids. The ends lost 6 bases at V and 1 base at J; junction bases unmatched: 18. The germline V gene encodes CDR1 SGHVS and CDR2 FNYEAQ. In nucleotides, the CDR3 is TGTGCCAGCAGTTTTGAAGGGACAGGGGCCCGAGGGGGGTCCTACAATGAGCAGTTCTTC. Its translation is CASSFEGTGARGGSYNEQFF.

J is TRBJ2-1 and V is TRBV7-8; possibly TRBD1 for D (6 bases). With 0 bases removed from V and 4 bases from J, the gap between germline ends came to 13 bases. The CDR3 has 16 residues. Germline V CDR1 and CDR2: SGHVS, FQNEAQ. For the CDR3, the DNA is TGTGCCAGCAGCTTAGCCGCGAGGCAGGGGTACAATGAGCAGTTCTTC. This sequence encodes CASSLAARQGYNEQFF.

This clone was seen a single time. The V and J genes are TRBV9 and TRBJ1-1; D is perhaps TRBD1 (5 bases). Trimming stripped 3 bases from V and 0 bases from J, with 27 bases between. CDR1 and CDR2 (germline): SGDLS, YYNGEE. The length of the CDR3 is 20 residues. The CDR3 region is CASSDQGRGSAGPLNTEAFF. In DNA, the CDR3 is TGTGCCAGCAGCGACCAAGGGAGGGGTTCGGCAGGACCGCTGAACACTGAAGCTTTCTTT.

V gene TRBV7-2 combines with J gene TRBJ2-2; 8 positions agree with TRBD1. The CDR3 spans 16 residues. In germline, CDR1 is SGHTA, CDR2 FQGNSA. J gave up 1 base and V 0 bases, and 1 base lay outside the gene matches. CDR3 region: CASSLAGTGNTGELFF. CDR3 DNA sequence: TGTGCCAGCAGCTTAGCAGGGACAGGGAACACCGGGGAGCTGTTTTTT. Full variable domain (missing parts from reference TRBV7-2 and TRBJ2-2): GAGVSQSPSNKVTEKGKDVELRCDPISGHTALYWYRQSLGQGLEFLIYFQGNSAPDKSGLPSDRFSAERTGGSVSTLTIQRTQQEDSAVYLCASSLAGTGNTGELFFGEGSRLTVL.

The rearrangement links TRBV20-1 to TRBJ1-4; D gene unclear. Trimming pared 7 bases from V and 8 bases from J, leaving 11 bases between. In germline, CDR1 is DFQATT, CDR2 SNEGSKA (reference sequence). This CDR3 region has 11 residues. CDR3 region: CSVGVVEKLFF. CDR3 DNA sequence: TGCAGTGTGGGAGTGGTGGAAAAACTGTTTTTT.

The V call is TRBV10-3, the J call TRBJ2-1; maybe TRBD1 (5 bases). Trimming cost V 0 bases and J 6 bases, with 15 bases left between them. In germline, CDR1 is ENHRY, CDR2 SYGVKD. The CDR3 covers 16 residues. Here the CDR3 reads CAISESYRHKVNEQFF. The CDR3 nucleotides are TGTGCCATCAGTGAGTCGTACAGGCATAAGGTCAATGAGCAGTTCTTC.

This clone has just a few counts. The rearrangement uses TRBV29-1 and TRBJ2-3; D gene ambiguous. There are 12 residues in the CDR3. V was cut by 4 bases and J by 4 bases, with 9 bases left in between. The germline V gene has CDR1 SQVTM and CDR2 ANQGSEA. The CDR3 loop reads CSVGPVPDTQYF. The CDR3 DNA reads TGCAGCGTTGGGCCAGTTCCAGATACGCAGTATTTT.

This chain connects TRBV7-9 to TRBJ2-4, with D unresolved. The germline V gene has CDR1 SEHNR and CDR2 FQNEAQ (reference sequence). V lost 3 bases to trimming and J lost 8 bases, with 17 bases between them. The CDR3 is made up of 15 amino acids. The CDR3 DNA sequence: TGTGCCAGCAGCTTCCGTCACGGCACTAAGGACATTCAGTACTTC. Translation: CASSFRHGTKDIQYF.

The chain couples TRBV6-5 to TRBJ2-7; TRBD1 matches at 7 bases. This CDR3 has 13 amino acids. V dropped 6 bases and J dropped 1; count of bases not matched to a gene: 3. Per germline, CDR1 MNHEY and CDR2 SVGAGI. The CDR3 sequence: CASSLRGSYEQYF. The CDR3 DNA sequence: TGTGCCAGCAGCCTCAGGGGGTCCTACGAGCAGTACTTC.

The chain is built from TRBV15 and TRBJ1-5, with D possibly being TRBD1 (6 bases). The CDR3 runs 20 residues. Germline V lookup: CDR1 LNHNV, CDR2 YYDKDF (reference sequence). V was clipped by 3 bases and J by 3 bases, with 27 bases between them. The CDR3 region has the DNA TGTGCCACCAGCAGCCTAATGGACAGCCGCCGATCCCGGCACAATCAGCCCCAGCATTTT. It translates to CATSSLMDSRRSRHNQPQHF.

CDR3 residues: CASSLGETGYTF. CDR3 sequence (DNA): TGTGCCAGCAGCTTGGGGGAGACTGGCTACACCTTC. The genes are TRBV5-4 and TRBJ1-2; no definite D call. Between the trimmed V and J ends, which lost 0 bases and 7 bases, there was a span of 7 bases. This CDR3 is built from 12 residues. The germline CDR1 and CDR2 sequences are SGHNT and YYREEE (reference sequence).

The chain couples TRBV5-6 to TRBJ1-2, with 10 bases matching TRBD1. The CDR3 extends over 12 amino acids. From germline, CDR1 is SGHDT and CDR2 YYEEEE. The junction had 3 bases not matched to a gene; V was cut back by 7 bases and J by 6 bases. CDR3 DNA: TGTGCCAGCGGGGGACAGGGGCATGGCTACACCTTC. The encoded protein is CASGGQGHGYTF.

The rearrangement joins TRBV6-1 to TRBJ1-5; 9 bases match TRBD1. V lost 3 bases to trimming and J lost 2 bases; unmatched junction nucleotides: 14. The germline V gene has CDR1 MNHNS and CDR2 SASEGT. There are 19 residues in the CDR3. The CDR3, as DNA: TGTGCCAGCAGTGAGAACCGGGACAGGGTTTCGTGTTGCAATCAGCCCCAGCATTTT. Translation gives CASSENRDRVSCCNQPQHF.

The genes are TRBV7-4 and TRBJ2-2; TRBD1 matches 7 bases. Per germline, CDR1 SGHVT and CDR2 SQSDAQ. The CDR3 contains 15 residues. V dropped 5 bases and J dropped 7; count of bases not matched to a gene: 10. CDR3 DNA: TGTGCCAGCAGCCAGACCGACAGGGCCGGCGGGGAGCTGTTTTTT. This gives the protein CASSQTDRAGGELFF.

The chain carries TRBV19 and TRBJ2-7; TRBD2 might be the D (6 bases). The CDR3 is 16 residues long. Per germline, CDR1 LNHDA and CDR2 SQIVND (reference sequence). The ends were cut back, 5 bases at V and 2 bases at J, with 19 bases in the middle. The CDR3 reads CASSPMGLLDPYEQYF. The CDR3 DNA sequence: TGTGCCAGTAGTCCCATGGGACTTCTGGATCCCTACGAGCAGTACTTC.

The chain uses TRBV28 and TRBJ1-1; D unresolved. The V gene's germline CDR1 is MDHEN and CDR2 SYDVKM. CDR3 length: 13 residues. The ends were cut back, 4 bases at V and 0 bases at J, with 6 bases in the middle. The CDR3 is CASSSGLNTEAFF. CDR3 DNA: TGTGCCAGCAGTTCGGGTCTGAACACTGAAGCTTTCTTT.

This chain links TRBV18 with TRBJ2-5; TRBD1 might be the D (6 bases). Deletions cut 6 bases from V and 2 bases from J, with 13 bases between. Germline V lookup: CDR1 KGHSH, CDR2 LQKENI. This CDR3 spans 14 amino acids. The CDR3 DNA reads as TGTGCCAGCTCTCCCCGGGACAAACAAGAGACCCAGTACTTC. It codes for CASSPRDKQETQYF. Full variable domain (outside the CDR3, taken from reference TRBV18 and TRBJ2-5): NAGVMQNPRHLVRRRGQEARLRCSPMKGHSHVYWYRQLPEEGLKFMVYLQKENIIDESGMPKERFSAEFPKEGPSILRIQQVVRGDSAAYFCASSPRDKQETQYFGPGTRLLVL.

A single count supports this clone. V gene TRBV10-3 combines with J gene TRBJ2-2, with 7 bases that match TRBD1. The CDR3 runs 14 residues. Germline V CDR1 and CDR2: ENHRY, SYGVKD. Trimming removed 6 bases from V and 1 base from J; junction bases left unmatched: 2. The CDR3 bases are TGTGCCATCAGAAGGACAGGGAACACCGGGGAGCTGTTTTTT. Protein product: CAIRRTGNTGELFF.

The chain links TRBV5-6 to TRBJ1-2; D is unclear. This CDR3 has 14 residues. Germline lookup yields CDR1 SGHDT and CDR2 YYEEEE. V gave up 1 base and J gave up 8 bases, with 15 bases separating them. CDR3 region: CASSLNQNSFGYTF. CDR3 nucleotide sequence: TGTGCCAGCAGCTTGAACCAAAACAGTTTCGGCTACACCTTC.

Here the CDR3 reads CASSLGGHNYGYTF. CDR3 nucleotide sequence: TGCGCCAGCAGCTTGGGAGGGCACAACTATGGCTACACCTTC. The chain links TRBV5-1 to TRBJ1-2; no clear D. The CDR3 is 14 residues long. The germline V gene encodes CDR1 SGHRS and CDR2 YFSETQ. The V gene lost 0 bases and the J gene lost 2 bases, with 8 bases spanning the gap.